The next 4 T cell receptor beta chains were all read from a single sample in a study of T cells in Graves' hyperthyroidism and ophthalmopathy (dated by TCRdb to the late 2010s). Receptor amplification or capture employed multiplex PCR. TCRdb shows the sequencer as Illumina HiSeq 2000. TCR beta CDR3 regions were amplified from RNA transcripts. The TCR CDR3 was subjected to a first round of RT-PCR using the HTBI primer set and the Qiagen OneStep RT-PCR kit. TCRdb ran its own pipeline on the public reads, namely fastp trimming at Q25 and MiXCR clone calling, and kept in-frame beta chains. CDR3 protein sequences are deduplicated, and each keeps its most common genes and DNA. The table for this sample lists some 350,000 distinct CDR3 sequences; approximately 13% of them were counted only once. The ten largest clones add up to roughly 35% of the sample. Source material: blood. These receptors came from a woman in her thirties or forties with Graves' ophthalmopathy.

This clonotype was seen more than once but under ten times. The gene calls are TRBV28 and TRBJ2-7, with D unresolved. This CDR3 contains 12 residues. CDR1 and CDR2 from the germline V gene are MDHEN and SYDVKM. V was cut by 5 bases and J by 4 bases, with 9 bases left in between. This CDR3 reads CASSQKGYEQYF. The CDR3 coding sequence is TGTGCCAGCAGTCAGAAGGGATACGAGCAGTACTTC.

The chain is built from TRBV11-3 and TRBJ2-2; 14 nucleotides align to TRBD2. This CDR3 has 18 amino acids. CDR1 and CDR2 from the germline V gene are SGHNT and YENEEA. V was pared by 3 bases and J by 5 bases, with 8 bases of the junction left unmatched. CDR3 in amino acids: CASSFTRLAGGGTGELFF. The DNA of the CDR3 is TGTGCCAGCAGCTTTACGAGACTAGCGGGGGGGGGTACCGGGGAGCTGTTTTTT.

This clonotype was counted at least ten times. The V gene is TRBV11-2, the J gene TRBJ2-7, with 10 positions matching TRBD2. From germline, CDR1 is SGHAT and CDR2 FQNNGV. The V gene end was trimmed by 5 bases and the J gene end by 0 bases; junction bases not matched to a gene: 13. CDR3 size: 18 residues. CDR3 in DNA: TGTGCCAGCAGCCCCAGGGGTAGTAGCGGGGGGAACTCCTACGAGCAGTACTTC. This encodes CASSPRGSSGGNSYEQYF.

V gene TRBV16 combines with J gene TRBJ1-5; D uncertain. V lost 1 base to trimming and J lost 4 bases, with 8 bases between them. The CDR3 is 14 amino acids. The germline V gene has CDR1 KGHSY and CDR2 FQNENV. The CDR3 sequence is CASSQFTENQPQHF. The CDR3 bases are TGTGCCAGCAGCCAATTCACAGAAAATCAGCCCCAGCATTTT. The full variable domain, rest sourced from reference TRBV16 and TRBJ1-5, is GEEVAQTPKHLVRGEGQKAKLYCAPIKGHSYVFWYQQVLKNEFKFLISFQNENVFDETGMPKERFSAKCLPNSPCSLEIQATKLEDSAVYFCASSQFTENQPQHFGDGTRLSIL.